This T cell receptor (beta chain) was profiled in a study of T cell responses to AZD1222 COVID-19 vaccine. Sequencing used immunoSEQ multiplex PCR; TCRdb keeps in-frame clones, though not all of them. The data contain more than 150,000 clones, approximately 90% of them singletons. Germline V gene data show CDR1 as KGHDR and CDR2 as SFDVKD. V shed 9 bases, J shed 0 bases, and the junction held 4 bases outside the gene matches. The CDR3 contains 16 residues. This TCR derives from an adult in good health. The sample in question was peripheral blood, obtained on day 0 of AZD1222 vaccination. The chain combines TRBV24-1 with TRBJ2-6; 10 bases match TRBD1. In DNA form, the CDR3 reads TGTGCCACCGGACAGGGGGAGAGCTCTGGGGCCAACGTCCTGACTTTC. Translating gives CATGQGESSGANVLTF.